The 9 T cell receptor beta chains below come from one sample, sequenced in a study of CD8 T cells in Susac syndrome. Reverse transcription used about 0.5 to 1 ug RNA and random hexamers. TCRdb reprocessed the immunoSEQ multiplex PCR reads via MiXCR and lists one record per CDR3 protein. The table shows 95,000 to 150,000 distinct CDR3 sequences, with about 94% occurring only once. Sequenced sample: CD8+ T cells from PBMCs. These receptors all come from a human donor with Susac syndrome.

This chain connects TRBV5-4 to TRBJ2-7; 10 bases agree with TRBD1. J lost 5 bases, V lost 3 bases, and 2 bases had no gene match. In germline, CDR1 is SGHNT, CDR2 YYREEE (reference sequence). The CDR3 extends over 13 amino acids. CDR3 bases: TGTGCCAGCAGCTGGGACAGGGGACACGAGCAGTACTTC. This translates into CASSWDRGHEQYF. Full variable domain (remainder filled in from reference TRBV5-4 and TRBJ2-7): ETGVTQSPTHLIKTRGQQVTLRCSSQSGHNTVSWYQQALGQGPQFIFQYYREEENGRGNFPPRFSGLQFPNYSSELNVNALELDDSALYLCASSWDRGHEQYFGPGTRLTVT.

This clonotype was seen a single time. The V gene is TRBV4-3, the J gene TRBJ2-7; a weak D match, TRBD2 (6 bases). Germline V lookup: CDR1 LGHNA, CDR2 YSLEER. V was cut by 2 bases and J by 7 bases, with 15 bases left in between. The CDR3 spans 14 residues. CDR3 sequence (DNA): TGCGCCAGCAGCCAAACCCCTATGGGGAGGGAGCAGTACTTC. Amino acid sequence: CASSQTPMGREQYF.

CDR3 sequence: CASSWTGAQAAFF. For the CDR3, the DNA is TGCGCCAGCAGCTGGACAGGGGCGCAGGCTGCTTTCTTT. This chain connects TRBV5-1 to TRBJ1-1, with 9 bases lining up with TRBD1. The CDR3 is 13 residues long. The V segment lost 3 bases and the J segment 11 bases; nucleotides outside the gene matches: 8. Germline loops: CDR1 SGHRS, CDR2 YFSETQ.

The V call is TRBV20-1, the J call TRBJ2-5; 13 bases are a match to TRBD2. Germline loops: CDR1 DFQATT, CDR2 SNEGSKA (reference sequence). The CDR3 spans 16 residues. Unmatched junction bases numbered 10, after V lost 6 bases and J lost 3 bases. DNA for the CDR3: TGCAGTGCACCGACTAGCGGGGGGTTCAGCAAAGAGACCCAGTACTTC. Encoded protein: CSAPTSGGFSKETQYF.

The V and J genes are TRBV27 and TRBJ1-1, with unresolved D. CDR3 length: 13 amino acids. From germline, CDR1 is MNHEY and CDR2 SMNVEV (reference sequence). V was shortened by 2 bases and J by 8 bases, with 12 bases between the two germline ends. The CDR3 region has the DNA TGTGCCAGCAGTTTAGGTCCCGGTCTAGAAGCTTTCTTT. This translates into CASSLGPGLEAFF.

The chain combines TRBV4-3 with TRBJ1-2; D possibly corresponds to TRBD1 (5 bases). Germline-derived CDR1 and CDR2 are LGHNA and YSLEER. The CDR3 consists of 14 residues. The V end was cut by 4 bases, the J end by 7 bases, with 16 bases between. CDR3 coding DNA: TGCGCCAGCAGCCCTCCCCGCGGGGGTTCTGGCTACACCTTC. Amino acid sequence: CASSPPRGGSGYTF.

This clonotype was picked up one time. The rearrangement uses TRBV6-2 or TRBV6-3 and TRBJ2-2, with D unresolved. From germline, CDR1 is MNHEY and CDR2 SVGEGT. V gave up 4 bases and J gave up 6 bases, with 15 bases separating them. The CDR3 consists of 15 residues. The CDR3 region is CASSSLDQRAGELFF. CDR3 nucleotide sequence: TGTGCCAGCAGTTCCCTCGACCAGAGAGCCGGGGAGCTGTTTTTT.

This clonotype has a single count. This rearrangement joins TRBV3-1 to TRBJ2-3; D remains ambiguous. V shed 4 bases and J shed 5 bases, with 10 bases lying between them. CDR1 is LGHDT and CDR2 is YNNKEL in the germline V gene (reference sequence). The CDR3 runs 13 residues. The CDR3: CASSLPSGDTQYF. The CDR3 DNA reads as TGTGCCAGCAGCCTACCGTCTGGAGATACGCAGTATTTT.

CDR3 coding DNA: TGCGCCAGCAGCCAGATTCCACGGAGCAATCAGCCCCAGCATTTT. Protein product: CASSQIPRSNQPQHF. The chain links TRBV4-1 to TRBJ1-5; D not certain. Looked up from germline, CDR1 is MGHRA and CDR2 is YSYEKL. This CDR3 spans 15 amino acids. V was pared by 3 bases and J by 1 base, with 10 bases between.